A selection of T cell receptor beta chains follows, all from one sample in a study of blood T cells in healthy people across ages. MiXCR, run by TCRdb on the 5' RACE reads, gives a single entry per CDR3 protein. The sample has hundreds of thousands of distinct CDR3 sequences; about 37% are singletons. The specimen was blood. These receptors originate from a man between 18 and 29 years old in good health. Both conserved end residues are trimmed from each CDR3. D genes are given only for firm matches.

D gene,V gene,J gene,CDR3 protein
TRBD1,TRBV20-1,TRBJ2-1,SARATGGPYNEQF
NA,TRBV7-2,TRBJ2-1,ASSSQGPLLYNEQF
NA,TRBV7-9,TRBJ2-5,ASRQGFSVRRGEQY
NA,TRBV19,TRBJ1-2,ATTENYGYT
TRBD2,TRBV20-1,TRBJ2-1,SATTSGVYNERF
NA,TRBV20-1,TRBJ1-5,SARDDRTRGQPQH
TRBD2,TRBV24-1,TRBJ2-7,ATTSTSDYYEQY
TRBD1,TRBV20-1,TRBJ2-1,SATGTGPNEQF
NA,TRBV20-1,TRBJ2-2,SASDSRNTGELF
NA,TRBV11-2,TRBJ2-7,ASSLDNYSYEQY
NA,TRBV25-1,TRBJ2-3,ASSSATTADTQY
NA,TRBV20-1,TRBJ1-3,SVGRDTIY
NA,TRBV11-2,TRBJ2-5,ASGSWARNQETQY
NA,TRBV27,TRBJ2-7,ASSTNQDGTYEQY
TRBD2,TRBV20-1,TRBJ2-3,SAETTRTSGQDTQY
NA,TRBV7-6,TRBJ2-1,ASSLVDYNEQF
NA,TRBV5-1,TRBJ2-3,ASSYRAADTQY
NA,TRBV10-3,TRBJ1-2,AISEEGQTYGYT
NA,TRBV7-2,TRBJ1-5,ASSLLGGGGGNQPQH
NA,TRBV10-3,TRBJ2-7,AISENRDSYEQY
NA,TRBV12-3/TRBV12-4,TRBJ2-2,ASSPVAENTGELF
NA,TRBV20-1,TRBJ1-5,SARRTREANQPQH
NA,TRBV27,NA,ASGRGINIQY
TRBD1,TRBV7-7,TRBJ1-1,AGSRYDRGVAEAF